The clone carrying this T cell receptor beta chain was seen once. The antigen is unknown. Germline CDR1 reads SNHLY; CDR2 reads FYNNEI. This CDR3 spans 14 amino acids. Germline trimming cut 7 bases from V and 4 bases from J; bases unmatched to any gene: 6. The PCR ran on 60 Vbeta and 13 Jbeta primers. Profiled with immunoSEQ multiplex PCR; TCRdb holds only in-frame clones, not every one. Here the sample spans about 70,000 clones, around 74% being singletons. At collection, donors were nominally healthy, but unrecorded immune exposures were probable. The data stem from a study of cytomegalovirus exposure and HLA in healthy donors. Study-wide results and limits: After further analysis at a later stage, around 17,000 TCR beta sequences were associated with HLA alleles at 0.05 false discovery rate. TCR beta sequences reportedly predicted most subjects' HLA-A and HLA-B alleles accurately. In an earlier analysis, in roughly 580 donors, most V segments appeared productive either ~87% or ~30% of the time.

This receptor was identified in a human donor in good health. The chain couples TRBV2 to TRBJ2-2; 7 bases are shared with TRBD2. The material sequenced was PBMCs. The CDR3 nucleotides read TGTGCCAGCACAAAACTAGCGTTCACCGGGGAGCTGTTTTTT. This encodes CASTKLAFTGELFF.